The next 30 T cell receptor beta chains were all read from a single sample in a study of glioma-infiltrating T cells. TCR alpha and beta CDR3 regions were amplified from RNA using iRepertoire nested multiplex PCR. TCRdb passed the multiplex PCR reads through MiXCR, listing each CDR3 protein once. This sample has about 140,000 distinct CDR3 sequences, with 30% to 40% found just once. Source material: glioma tissue, nonneoplastic brain tissue, or PBMCs (not recorded which). The receptors stem from a human donor with low-grade glioma or glioblastoma, undergoing nonglioma brain surgery, or in good health (not recorded which).

This clonotype was counted between two and nine times. The chain carries TRBV5-1 and TRBJ2-1, with D uncertain. Trimming removed 4 bases at V and 5 bases at J, with 16 bases between. This CDR3 is built from 15 residues. The germline V gene encodes CDR1 SGHRS and CDR2 YFSETQ. The CDR3 is CASSLVGRPNNEQFF. The CDR3 DNA reads as TGCGCCAGCAGCCTTGTTGGGCGGCCGAACAATGAGCAGTTCTTC. Looking up the rest from reference TRBV5-1 and TRBJ2-1 gives the full variable domain: KAGVTQTPRYLIKTRGQQVTLSCSPISGHRSVSWYQQTPGQGLQFLFEYFSETQRNKGNFPGRFSGRQFSNSRSEMNVSTLELGDSALYLCASSLVGRPNNEQFFGPGTRLTVL.

This chain links TRBV7-2 with TRBJ1-2, with D possibly matching TRBD1 (6 bases). V was shortened by 7 bases and J by 9 bases, with 24 bases between the two germline ends. The CDR3 sequence is 15 residues long. Germline CDR1 reads SGHTA; CDR2 reads FQGNSA. CDR3 sequence: CASILNGAGARSYTF. The CDR3 nucleotides are TGTGCCAGCATCCTAAACGGGGCGGGGGCGAGGAGCTACACCTTC. The full variable domain, in which reference TRBV7-2 and TRBJ1-2 provide the parts outside the CDR3, is GAGVSQSPSNKVTEKGKDVELRCDPISGHTALYWYRQSLGQGLEFLIYFQGNSAPDKSGLPSDRFSAERTGGSVSTLTIQRTQQEDSAVYLCASILNGAGARSYTFGSGTRLTVV.

This rearrangement joins TRBV7-2 to TRBJ1-5; D is undetermined. Per the germline V gene, CDR1 is SGHTA and CDR2 is FQGNSA. The germline V and J ends were trimmed by 5 bases and 7 bases, with 12 bases remaining between them. The CDR3 sequence is 13 residues long. The CDR3, as DNA: TGTGCCAGCAGCCGAGAACCGAAACAGCCCCAGCATTTT. It specifies CASSREPKQPQHF.

The chain joins TRBV12-3 or TRBV12-4 to TRBJ2-2, with TRBD2 matching over 9 bases. The length of the CDR3 is 17 residues. J gave up 4 bases and V 2 bases, and 8 bases lay outside the gene matches. The CDR3 nucleotides are TGTGCCAGCAGTTTATCCCGGCTAGCGGGGATCACCGGGGAGCTGTTTTTT. Encoded protein: CASSLSRLAGITGELFF.

In the case of this clonotype: No conserved phenylalanine or tryptophan ends this CDR3, so it is likely a read error. The limits of the CDR3 on the DNA are not certain, so only TCRdb's listed CDR3 is given. The V call is TRBV20-1, the J call TRBJ2-5; no DNA check was done on the table's D call, TRBD2. The CDR3 contains 14 residues when both ends are counted. Germline CDR1 is DFQATT and CDR2 is SNEGSKA (reference sequence). This CDR3 reads CSAQLAGGKETLYL.

CDR3 nucleotide sequence: TGTGCCACCACGAACCGGGACAGAAATCAGCCCCAGCATTTT. It encodes CATTNRDRNQPQHF. The V gene is TRBV6-2 or TRBV6-3, the J gene TRBJ1-5, with TRBD1 matching over 7 bases. Germline CDR1 is MNHEY and CDR2 is SVGEGT. The ends lost 10 bases at V and 4 bases at J; junction bases unmatched: 10. This CDR3 is 14 amino acids long.

The genes are TRBV20-1 and TRBJ1-6; TRBD1 is a possible D gene (6 bases). The CDR3 is made up of 17 amino acids. Germline V gene data show CDR1 as DFQATT and CDR2 as SNEGSKA (reference sequence). V lost 4 bases and J lost 5, with 21 bases in between. CDR3 bases: TGCAGTGCTACGGCTCTGGGGGCAGTAAGAGATAATTCACCCCTCCACTTT. Translated, it gives CSATALGAVRDNSPLHF.

The rearrangement joins TRBV2 to TRBJ2-2, with D uncertain. Germline values: CDR1 SNHLY, CDR2 FYNNEI. The CDR3 has 11 residues. V lost 3 bases, J lost 6 bases, and 2 bases lay in between. The CDR3 loop reads CASSDAGELFF. In DNA, the CDR3 is TGTGCCAGCAGTGACGCCGGGGAGCTGTTTTTT.

The V and J genes are TRBV20-1 and TRBJ1-1; D unresolved. The CDR3 length is 13 residues. V was trimmed by 5 bases and J by 1 base, leaving 11 bases between them. Germline CDR1 is DFQATT and CDR2 is SNEGSKA (reference sequence). For the CDR3, the DNA is TGCAGTGCTCCTCGTATCAGGAACACTGAAGCTTTCTTT. It encodes CSAPRIRNTEAFF.

The J gene is TRBJ2-1, the V gene TRBV14; TRBD2 matches 11 bases. Germline CDR1 SGHDN, CDR2 FVKESK. V was pared by 0 bases and J by 6 bases, with 7 bases of the junction left unmatched. This CDR3 is 17 amino acids long. The CDR3 region has the DNA TGTGCCAGCAGCCAAGATTTGAGACTAGCGGGACGCAATGAGCAGTTCTTC. It yields the protein CASSQDLRLAGRNEQFF.

J is TRBJ2-7 and V is TRBV6-5, with D perhaps matching TRBD2 (6 bases). Per the germline V gene, CDR1 is MNHEY and CDR2 is SVGAGI. Trimming shortened V by 5 bases and J by 0 bases, and 17 bases separated the two germline ends. This CDR3 comprises 16 residues. The CDR3 DNA sequence: TGTGCCAGCAGTGAAGGGGCGGGACCTTACTCCTACGAGCAGTACTTC. The encoded protein is CASSEGAGPYSYEQYF.

This clonotype has just a few counts. The chain carries TRBV6-2 or TRBV6-3 and TRBJ2-2; D remains ambiguous. V gave up 6 bases and J gave up 2 bases, with 13 bases separating them. Germline V gene data show CDR1 as MNHEY and CDR2 as SVGEGT. The CDR3 totals 15 residues. CDR3 DNA sequence: TGTGCCAGCAGCCGCAGCCTTACAAACACCGGGGAGCTGTTTTTT. Translated: CASSRSLTNTGELFF.

CDR3: CASIPLAGVSSGANVLTF. CDR3 bases: TGTGCCAGCATCCCACTAGCGGGAGTTAGCTCTGGGGCCAACGTCCTGACTTTC. V gene TRBV2 combines with J gene TRBJ2-6; TRBD2 aligns across 11 bases. With V trimmed by 7 bases and J by 0 bases, 8 bases remained unmatched. CDR3 size: 18 residues. Germline V gene data show CDR1 as SNHLY and CDR2 as FYNNEI.

This chain joins TRBV7-6 and TRBJ2-1; maybe TRBD2 (7 bases). The CDR3 runs to 12 residues. Germline values: CDR1 SGHVS, CDR2 FNYEAQ. Trimming shortened V by 8 bases and J by 7 bases, and 12 bases separated the two germline ends. The CDR3 sequence: CASQQGGNEQFF. Written as DNA, the CDR3 is TGTGCCAGCCAACAGGGAGGGAATGAGCAGTTCTTC.

The chain is built from TRBV19 and TRBJ1-1, with D tentatively TRBD1 (5 bases). Trimming pared 10 bases from V and 7 bases from J, leaving 13 bases between. This CDR3 spans 11 amino acids. Germline CDR1 LNHDA, CDR2 SQIVND (reference sequence). The CDR3 DNA reads as TGTGCCACCATCGGACACGGTGAAGCTTTCTTT. This encodes CATIGHGEAFF.

The gene calls are TRBV2 and TRBJ1-5; 8 bases map to TRBD1. With 5 bases clipped from V and 5 bases from J, the junction kept 2 bases outside the gene matches. The CDR3 is made up of 13 amino acids. The germline V gene has CDR1 SNHLY and CDR2 FYNNEI. The CDR3 nucleotides read TGTGCCAGCAGTCAGACAGGGGATCAGCCCCAGCATTTT. Translating gives CASSQTGDQPQHF.

This clonotype was seen more than once but under ten times. The chain employs TRBV27 and TRBJ1-1; D is undetermined. This CDR3 is built from 12 residues. Between the trimmed V and J ends, which lost 4 bases and 9 bases, there was a span of 12 bases. In germline, CDR1 is MNHEY, CDR2 SMNVEV (reference sequence). CDR3 in amino acids: CASSSLGIQAFF. CDR3 nucleotide sequence: TGTGCCAGCAGTTCCCTGGGTATTCAAGCTTTCTTT.

This clonotype appeared a few times. The chain uses TRBV6-1 and TRBJ1-2; D is possibly TRBD1 (5 bases). Trimming pared 8 bases from V and 4 bases from J, leaving 8 bases between. The CDR3 is 11 residues long. CDR1 is MNHNS and CDR2 is SASEGT in the germline V gene. Here the CDR3 DNA reads TGTGCCAGCGGGGCACTCTATGGCTACACCTTC. Residues: CASGALYGYTF.

In its sample, this clonotype was seen many times. V usage is TRBV7-9 and J usage is TRBJ2-2; a weak D match, TRBD2 (5 bases). Germline CDR1 is SEHNR and CDR2 is FQNEAQ (reference sequence). The CDR3 runs 13 residues. Trimming cost V 8 bases and J 3 bases, with 10 bases left between them. The CDR3 sequence is CASVLADTGELFF. The CDR3 nucleotides are TGTGCCAGCGTCCTAGCCGACACCGGGGAGCTGTTTTTT.

Ten or more counts support this clonotype. The gene calls are TRBV2 and TRBJ1-1; D might be TRBD1 (6 bases). The CDR3 is made up of 13 amino acids. CDR1 is SNHLY and CDR2 is FYNNEI in the germline V gene. Deletions cut 6 bases from V and 0 bases from J, with 8 bases between. The CDR3: CASRDRMNTEAFF. In DNA, the CDR3 is TGTGCCAGCAGGGACAGAATGAACACTGAAGCTTTCTTT.

Note on this clonotype: At one end, the junction sequence differs from germline, possibly due to a read error. J is TRBJ2-5 and V is TRBV6-2 or TRBV6-3; D possibly uses TRBD1 or TRBD2 (6 bases each). This CDR3 contains 15 residues. The germline V gene encodes CDR1 MNHEY and CDR2 SVGEGT. The CDR3 nucleotides read TGTGCCAGCAGTTACTCAGGGGGGCGAGAAGAGACCAAGTACTTC. Protein: CASSYSGGREETKYF.

J is TRBJ2-7 and V is TRBV27; tentative D call: TRBD1 (6 bases). The V and J ends lost 3 bases and 2 bases respectively, with 20 bases between them. CDR3 length: 17 residues. CDR1 and CDR2 (germline): MNHEY, SMNVEV (reference sequence). In nucleotides, the CDR3 is TGTGCCAGCAGTTTTGGGGACCCCGGGACACCGCCCTACGAGCAGTACTTC. This translates into CASSFGDPGTPPYEQYF.

A few counts support this clonotype. The DNA for the CDR3 is TGTGCCAGCGATTTCGCGGGAGACCAAGAGACCCAGTACTTC. This encodes CASDFAGDQETQYF. The V gene is TRBV7-2, the J gene TRBJ2-5; 7 positions agree with TRBD2. There are 14 residues in the CDR3. Germline V gene lookup returns CDR1 SGHTA and CDR2 FQGNSA. V was pared by 8 bases and J by 0 bases, with 6 bases of the junction left unmatched.

This clonotype was counted many times. This chain uses TRBV28 with TRBJ2-1, with D unresolved. Trimming took 0 bases from V and 0 from J, leaving 6 bases between them. The CDR3 has 15 amino acids. Germline CDR1 is MDHEN and CDR2 is SYDVKM. The CDR3 loop is CASSLWSSSYNEQFF. Written as DNA, the CDR3 is TGTGCCAGCAGTTTATGGAGTAGCTCCTACAATGAGCAGTTCTTC.

This clonotype was found once. The gene calls are TRBV7-2 and TRBJ1-6; D is unresolved. The V gene lost 2 bases and the J gene lost 9 bases, with 11 bases spanning the gap. The CDR3 is 14 residues long. CDR1 is SGHTA, CDR2 FQGNSA, per germline. As DNA, the CDR3 is TGTGCCAGCAGCTTAAATCGGGTGGGTTCACCCCTCCACTTT. This gives the protein CASSLNRVGSPLHF.

The V call is TRBV19, the J call TRBJ2-3, with 7 bases matching TRBD2. The germline V gene encodes CDR1 LNHDA and CDR2 SQIVND (reference sequence). This CDR3 is 16 amino acids long. V shed 5 bases and J 3 bases; nucleotides not matched to a gene: 11. The CDR3 DNA reads as TGTGCCAGTAGTTTCCACCGGGGGGTTTTGACAGATACGCAGTATTTT. As protein: CASSFHRGVLTDTQYF.

The rearrangement uses TRBV25-1 and TRBJ2-5; perhaps TRBD2 as D (6 bases). The CDR3 is 14 amino acids. The V gene lost 7 bases and the J gene lost 5 bases, with 17 bases spanning the gap. Germline V gives CDR1 MGHDK, CDR2 SYGVNS. This CDR3 is CASKGRGQGETQYF. The CDR3 region has the DNA TGTGCCAGCAAAGGGCGGGGTCAAGGGGAGACCCAGTACTTC.

With respect to this clonotype: A much bigger clone sits one base away, suggesting this may be a read error. The gene calls are TRBV6-1 and TRBJ2-7; 7 nucleotides align to TRBD1. The germline gives CDR1 MNHNS, CDR2 SASEGT. The CDR3 has 13 residues. Trimming at V came to 6 bases and at J to 3 bases, leaving 5 bases not matched to a gene. The CDR3 DNA reads TGTGCCAGCAGACCCGGGACAGTCTACGAGCAGTACTTC. It is translated as CASRPGTVYEQYF.

The V call is TRBV7-2, the J call TRBJ2-4; 7 positions match TRBD1. The J segment lost 9 bases and the V segment lost 4 bases, leaving 9 bases of the junction unmatched. In germline, CDR1 is SGHTA, CDR2 FQGNSA. This CDR3 comprises 14 residues. In nucleotides, the CDR3 is TGTGCCAGCAGCTCCACAGGGGAATGGAGCATTCAGTACTTC. This gives the protein CASSSTGEWSIQYF.

This sequence joins TRBV6-1 and TRBJ2-2; TRBD1 is a possible D gene (6 bases). The CDR3 contains 15 residues. In germline, CDR1 is MNHNS, CDR2 SASEGT. Trimming took 10 bases from V and 2 from J, leaving 17 bases between them. The CDR3 loop reads CATEQPGHNTGELFF. For the CDR3, the DNA is TGTGCCACAGAACAACCGGGACATAACACCGGGGAGCTGTTTTTT.